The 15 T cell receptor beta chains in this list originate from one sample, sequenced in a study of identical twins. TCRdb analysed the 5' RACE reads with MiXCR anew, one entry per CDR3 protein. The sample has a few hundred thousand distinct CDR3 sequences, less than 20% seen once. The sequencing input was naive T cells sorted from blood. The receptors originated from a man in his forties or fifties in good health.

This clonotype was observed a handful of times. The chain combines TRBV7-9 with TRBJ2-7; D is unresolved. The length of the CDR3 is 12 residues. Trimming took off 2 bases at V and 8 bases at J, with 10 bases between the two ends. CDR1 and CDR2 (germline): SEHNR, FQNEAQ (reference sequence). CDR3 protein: CASSLPFEQQYF. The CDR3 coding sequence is TGTGCCAGCAGCTTACCGTTTGAGCAGCAGTACTTC.

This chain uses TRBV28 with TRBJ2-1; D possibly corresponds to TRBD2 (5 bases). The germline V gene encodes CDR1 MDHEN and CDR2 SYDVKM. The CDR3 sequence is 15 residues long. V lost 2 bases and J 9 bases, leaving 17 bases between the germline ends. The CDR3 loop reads CASSLGRVVFAEQFF. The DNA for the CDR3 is TGTGCCAGCAGTTTAGGGCGGGTTGTTTTCGCTGAGCAGTTCTTC.

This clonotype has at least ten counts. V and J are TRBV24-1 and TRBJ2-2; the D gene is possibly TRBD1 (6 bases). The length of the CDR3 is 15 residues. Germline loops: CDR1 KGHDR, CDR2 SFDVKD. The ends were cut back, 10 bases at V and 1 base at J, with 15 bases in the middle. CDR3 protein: CATGGWDKNTGELFF. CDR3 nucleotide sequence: TGTGCCACTGGGGGCTGGGACAAGAACACCGGGGAGCTGTTTTTT.

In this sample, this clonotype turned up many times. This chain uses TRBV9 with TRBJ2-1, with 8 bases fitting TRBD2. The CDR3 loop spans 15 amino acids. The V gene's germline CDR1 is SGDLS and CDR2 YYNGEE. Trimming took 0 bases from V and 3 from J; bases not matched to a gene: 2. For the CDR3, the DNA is TGTGCCAGCAGCGTAGTTGCGGGGGGCTACAATGAGCAGTTCTTC. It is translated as CASSVVAGGYNEQFF.

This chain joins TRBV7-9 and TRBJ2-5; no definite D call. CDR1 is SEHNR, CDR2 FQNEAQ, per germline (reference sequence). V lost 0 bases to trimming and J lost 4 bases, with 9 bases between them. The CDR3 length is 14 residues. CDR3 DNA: TGTGCCAGCAGCTTAGCATCAGTGACAGAGACCCAGTACTTC. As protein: CASSLASVTETQYF. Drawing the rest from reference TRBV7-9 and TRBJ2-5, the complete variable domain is DTGVSQNPRHKITKRGQNVTFRCDPISEHNRLYWYRQTLGQGPEFLTYFQNEAQLEKSRLLSDRFSAERPKGSFSTLEIQRTEQGDSAMYLCASSLASVTETQYFGPGTRLLVL.

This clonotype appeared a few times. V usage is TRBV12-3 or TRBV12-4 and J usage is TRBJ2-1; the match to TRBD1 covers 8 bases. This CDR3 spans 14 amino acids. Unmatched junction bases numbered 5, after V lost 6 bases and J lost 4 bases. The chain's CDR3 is CASSMTGVYNEQFF. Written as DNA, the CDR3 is TGTGCCAGCAGCATGACAGGGGTTTACAATGAGCAGTTCTTC.

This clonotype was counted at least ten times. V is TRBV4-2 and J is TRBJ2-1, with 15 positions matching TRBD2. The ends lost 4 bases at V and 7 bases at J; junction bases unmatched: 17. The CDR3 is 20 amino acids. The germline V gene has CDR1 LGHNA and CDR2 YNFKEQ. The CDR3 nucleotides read TGTGCCAGCAGCCTGCGGGGGACTAGCGGGGGGCCTTCCTTAACAAATGAGCAGTTCTTC. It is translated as CASSLRGTSGGPSLTNEQFF.

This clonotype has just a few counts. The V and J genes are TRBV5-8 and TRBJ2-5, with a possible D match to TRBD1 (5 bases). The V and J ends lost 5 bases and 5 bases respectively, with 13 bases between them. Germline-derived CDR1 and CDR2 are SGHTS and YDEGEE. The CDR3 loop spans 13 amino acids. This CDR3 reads CASSARTRETQYF. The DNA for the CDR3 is TGTGCCAGCAGTGCCCGGACAAGGGAGACCCAGTACTTC.

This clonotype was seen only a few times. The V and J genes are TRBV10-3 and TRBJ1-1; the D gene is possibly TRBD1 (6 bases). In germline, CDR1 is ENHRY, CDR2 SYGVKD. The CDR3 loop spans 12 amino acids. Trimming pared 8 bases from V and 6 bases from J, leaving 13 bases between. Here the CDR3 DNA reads TGTGCCATCGGAGGGGGGCAGTCTGAAGCTTTCTTT. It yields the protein CAIGGGQSEAFF.

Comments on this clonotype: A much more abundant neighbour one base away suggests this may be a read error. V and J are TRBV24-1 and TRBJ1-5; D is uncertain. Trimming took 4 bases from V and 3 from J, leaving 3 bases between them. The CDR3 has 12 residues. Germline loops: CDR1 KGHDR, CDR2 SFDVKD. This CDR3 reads CATSDNNQPQHF. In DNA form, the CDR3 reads TGTGCCACCAGTGACAACAATCAGCCCCAGCATTTT.

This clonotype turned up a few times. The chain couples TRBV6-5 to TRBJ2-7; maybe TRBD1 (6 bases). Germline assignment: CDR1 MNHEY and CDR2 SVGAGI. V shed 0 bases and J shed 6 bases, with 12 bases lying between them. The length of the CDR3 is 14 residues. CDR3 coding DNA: TGTGCCAGCAGTTACTCGATTCAAGGGGGCGAGCAGTACTTC. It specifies CASSYSIQGGEQYF.

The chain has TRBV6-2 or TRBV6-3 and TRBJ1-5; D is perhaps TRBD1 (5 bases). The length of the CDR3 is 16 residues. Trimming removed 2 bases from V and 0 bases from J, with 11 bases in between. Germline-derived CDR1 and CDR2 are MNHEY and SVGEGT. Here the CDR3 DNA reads TGTGCCAGCAGTTACAGAGGGGCCTATAGCAATCAGCCCCAGCATTTT. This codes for CASSYRGAYSNQPQHF.

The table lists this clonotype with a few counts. For the CDR3, the DNA is TGCGCCAGCAGCCAAGATTCCTCCCAAGGGCTCGAGCAGTACTTC. Protein sequence: CASSQDSSQGLEQYF. This chain links TRBV4-3 with TRBJ2-7; D is uncertain. Trimming removed 0 bases at V and 6 bases at J, with 15 bases between. This CDR3 is built from 15 residues. CDR1 and CDR2 (germline): LGHNA, YSLEER.

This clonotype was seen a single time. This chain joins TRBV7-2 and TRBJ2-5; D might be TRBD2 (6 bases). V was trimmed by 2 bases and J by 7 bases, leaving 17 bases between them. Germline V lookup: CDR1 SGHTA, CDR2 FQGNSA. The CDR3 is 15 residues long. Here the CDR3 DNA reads TGTGCCAGCAGCTTAAATAGCGGAGGCGTAGGGACCCAGTACTTC. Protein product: CASSLNSGGVGTQYF.

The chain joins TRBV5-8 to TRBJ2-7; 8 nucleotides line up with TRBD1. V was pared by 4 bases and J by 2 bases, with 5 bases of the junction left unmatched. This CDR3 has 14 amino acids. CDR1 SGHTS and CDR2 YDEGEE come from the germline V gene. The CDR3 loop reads CASSGQGAPYEQYF. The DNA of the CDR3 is TGTGCCAGCAGCGGACAGGGTGCCCCCTACGAGCAGTACTTC.